These 12 T cell receptor beta chains share one sample of origin, sequenced in a study of radiotherapy plus CTLA-4 blockade in lung cancer. The table came from immunoSEQ multiplex PCR; TCRdb's copy has only in-frame clones and leaves some out. Among about 98,000 clones, 82% were seen once, and the ten largest hold around 3.5%. The sample in question was peripheral blood, obtained from a patient treated with radiotherapy plus ipilimumab. The origin of the receptors is a human donor with non-small cell lung cancer who had a partial response to radiotherapy plus ipilimumab.

The CDR3: CASSVGGVEGYTF. The CDR3 coding sequence is TGTGCCAGCAGCGTAGGGGGGGTTGAAGGCTACACCTTC. The chain recombines TRBV9 with TRBJ1-2; tentative D call: TRBD1 (5 bases). Germline CDR1 is SGDLS and CDR2 is YYNGEE. There are 13 residues in the CDR3. V lost 0 bases and J 8 bases, leaving 11 bases between the germline ends.

V usage is TRBV10-3 and J usage is TRBJ2-3; 10 nucleotides agree with TRBD1. Looked up from germline, CDR1 is ENHRY and CDR2 is SYGVKD. V shed 6 bases, J shed 5 bases, and the junction held 8 bases outside the gene matches. This CDR3 has 15 amino acids. Here the CDR3 reads CAISLRDRGGDTQYF. The CDR3 DNA follows: TGTGCCATCAGCCTTCGGGACAGGGGAGGAGATACGCAGTATTTT.

CDR3 in amino acids: CASSELAGYSNQPQHF. CDR3 in DNA: TGTGCCAGCAGTGAACTCGCGGGTTATAGCAATCAGCCCCAGCATTTT. The chain uses TRBV6-1 and TRBJ1-5; D remains ambiguous. With 2 bases removed from V and 0 bases from J, the gap between germline ends came to 11 bases. The CDR3 length is 16 residues. Germline CDR1 reads MNHNS; CDR2 reads SASEGT.

The DNA for the CDR3 is TGCGCCAGCAGCTTCCAGACAGGGTCCCTTAAGGGGAAGGAGTCACCCCTCCACTTT. Protein sequence: CASSFQTGSLKGKESPLHF. The chain is built from TRBV5-1 and TRBJ1-6; the match to TRBD1 covers 7 bases. J gave up 10 bases and V 2 bases, and 21 bases lay outside the gene matches. The CDR3 is made up of 19 amino acids. Germline loops: CDR1 SGHRS, CDR2 YFSETQ.

The V and J genes are TRBV5-1 and TRBJ2-1; 12 bases are a match to TRBD2. This CDR3 comprises 16 residues. The germline V gene has CDR1 SGHRS and CDR2 YFSETQ. The junction had 9 bases not matched to a gene; V was cut back by 3 bases and J by 8 bases. The CDR3 nucleotides are TGCGCCAGCAGCTCCGGACTAGCGGGAACTAACGATGAGCAGTTCTTC. This encodes CASSSGLAGTNDEQFF.

The genes are TRBV5-6 and TRBJ2-1; 7 bases are a match to TRBD2. Germline V gives CDR1 SGHDT, CDR2 YYEEEE. The CDR3 is made up of 15 amino acids. J lost 0 bases, V lost 7 bases, and 7 bases had no gene match. CDR3 amino acids: CASGGGRSSYNEQFF. CDR3 in DNA: TGTGCCAGCGGGGGGGGACGTTCCTCCTACAATGAGCAGTTCTTC.

The chain recombines TRBV7-9 with TRBJ2-2, with no clear D. CDR1 is SEHNR and CDR2 is FQNEAQ in the germline V gene (reference sequence). V lost 5 bases to trimming and J lost 5 bases, with 9 bases between them. The CDR3 is 13 residues long. CDR3 residues: CASSTYTTGELFF. The DNA for the CDR3 is TGTGCCAGCAGCACATACACGACCGGGGAGCTGTTTTTT. The full variable domain, completed using reference TRBV7-9 and TRBJ2-2, is DTGVSQNPRHKITKRGQNVTFRCDPISEHNRLYWYRQTLGQGPEFLTYFQNEAQLEKSRLLSDRFSAERPKGSFSTLEIQRTEQGDSAMYLCASSTYTTGELFFGEGSRLTVL.

The rearrangement uses TRBV30 and TRBJ2-7; the D is unclear. Germline values: CDR1 GTSNPN, CDR2 SVGIG (reference sequence). Trimming took 2 bases from V and 6 from J, leaving 17 bases between them. The CDR3 contains 14 residues. The CDR3 here is CAWSLERLLSEQYF. The CDR3 DNA reads TGTGCCTGGAGTCTTGAAAGACTCCTCTCCGAGCAGTACTTC.

The V and J genes are TRBV20-1 and TRBJ2-7; perhaps TRBD2 as D (5 bases). V shed 0 bases and J shed 5 bases, with 5 bases lying between them. The CDR3 totals 11 residues. Germline lookup yields CDR1 DFQATT and CDR2 SNEGSKA (reference sequence). The CDR3 spells CSARDGDEQYF. CDR3 DNA: TGCAGTGCTAGAGACGGGGACGAGCAGTACTTC.

This chain links TRBV19 with TRBJ1-3; D may be TRBD1 (5 bases). Germline V CDR1 and CDR2: LNHDA, SQIVND (reference sequence). The CDR3 length is 15 residues. V lost 4 bases and J lost 2, with 12 bases in between. This CDR3 reads CASSRGGTTGNTIYF. The DNA of the CDR3 is TGTGCCAGTAGTAGAGGAGGGACGACTGGAAACACCATATATTTT.

The chain uses TRBV5-1 and TRBJ1-1; TRBD1 might be the D (6 bases). Germline loops: CDR1 SGHRS, CDR2 YFSETQ. The CDR3 contains 15 residues. V lost 1 base and J lost 4, with 14 bases in between. The CDR3 nucleotides are TGCGCCAGCAGCTTGAGGGGGGGTCAGGGCACTGAAGCTTTCTTT. Translated: CASSLRGGQGTEAFF. The full variable domain, in which reference TRBV5-1 and TRBJ1-1 provide the parts outside the CDR3, is KAGVTQTPRYLIKTRGQQVTLSCSPISGHRSVSWYQQTPGQGLQFLFEYFSETQRNKGNFPGRFSGRQFSNSRSEMNVSTLELGDSALYLCASSLRGGQGTEAFFGQGTRLTVV.

The DNA of the CDR3 is TGCGCCAGCAGCCAAGATAATGGACAGGCCTACAATGAGCAGTTCTTC. This encodes CASSQDNGQAYNEQFF. The gene calls are TRBV4-1 and TRBJ2-1, with 7 nucleotides matching TRBD1. The ends lost 0 bases at V and 2 bases at J; junction bases unmatched: 4. The CDR3 is 16 amino acids. Germline CDR1 reads MGHRA; CDR2 reads YSYEKL.